The 25 T cell receptor beta chains presented below share a single source sample, sequenced in a study of blood T cell repertoires in COVID-19 (dated by TCRdb to 2020 to 2022). Libraries were made using the immunoSEQ multiplex PCR assay. In its TCRdb copy, this immuneACCESS table keeps in-frame sequences only and misses some clones. Where compared with another copy, unresolved V genes explain less than half of these, and the others have no known cause. The sample contains around 100,000 clones, around four fifths of them found a single time. The ten top clones hold 4.5% of the sample. The sample consisted of peripheral blood. These receptors were collected from a human donor in a cohort sampled during active COVID-19.

The J gene is TRBJ2-1, the V gene TRBV4-1; 12 bases match TRBD2. With 4 bases clipped from V and 5 bases from J, the junction kept 6 bases outside the gene matches. The CDR3 sequence is 16 residues long. Germline assignment: CDR1 MGHRA and CDR2 YSYEKL. CDR3 in amino acids: CASSRPTSGGNNEQFF. The CDR3 DNA reads TGCGCCAGCAGCCGACCTACTAGCGGGGGGAACAATGAGCAGTTCTTC.

The genes are TRBV11-3 and TRBJ1-6; TRBD1 might be the D (6 bases). CDR1 is SGHNT, CDR2 YENEEA, per germline. Trimming pared 0 bases from V and 7 bases from J, leaving 7 bases between. CDR3 length equals 14 residues. For the CDR3, the DNA is TGTGCCAGCAGCTTAGAAGGGGGAAATTCACCCCTCCACTTT. This gives the protein CASSLEGGNSPLHF.

The CDR3 reads CASSLSSYEQYF. In DNA, the CDR3 is TGTGCCAGCAGTCTTAGCTCCTACGAGCAGTACTTC. The chain has TRBV5-4 and TRBJ2-7; D unclear. CDR3 length: 12 residues. The V gene lost 5 bases and the J gene lost 0 bases, with 6 bases spanning the gap. The germline V gene encodes CDR1 SGHNT and CDR2 YYREEE (reference sequence).

The V call is TRBV6-1, the J call TRBJ2-2, with D hard to call. The length of the CDR3 is 15 residues. Trimming took 1 base from V and 3 from J, leaving 9 bases between them. Germline V gives CDR1 MNHNS, CDR2 SASEGT. The CDR3 DNA reads TGTGCCAGCAGTGAAGGTAGCCACGACACCGGGGAGCTGTTTTTT. It yields the protein CASSEGSHDTGELFF.

DNA of the CDR3: TGTGCCAGCAGTTTTTCAGGGGGCCTATACTATGGCTACACCTTC. This codes for CASSFSGGLYYGYTF. J is TRBJ1-2 and V is TRBV28, with 8 nucleotides matching TRBD1. This CDR3 has 15 amino acids. Trimming removed 3 bases from V and 3 bases from J; junction bases left unmatched: 6. In germline, CDR1 is MDHEN, CDR2 SYDVKM.

The chain carries TRBV14 and TRBJ1-2; perhaps TRBD1 as D (5 bases). Trimming removed 1 base at V and 2 bases at J, with 11 bases between. This CDR3 has 15 amino acids. Germline V gives CDR1 SGHDN, CDR2 FVKESK. The CDR3 DNA sequence: TGTGCCAGCAGCCAAGTGGCAGGGTGGAACTATGGCTACACCTTC. It codes for CASSQVAGWNYGYTF. The full variable domain, its missing parts supplied by reference TRBV14 and TRBJ1-2, is EAGVTQFPSHSVIEKGQTVTLRCDPISGHDNLYWYRRVMGKEIKFLLHFVKESKQDESGMPNNRFLAERTGGTYSTLKVQPAELEDSGVYFCASSQVAGWNYGYTFGSGTRLTVV.

This clone was found once. Other nucleotide sequences from this sample produce the same CDR3. This rearrangement joins TRBV7-6 to TRBJ2-3; 11 nucleotides align to TRBD2. After removal of 0 bases from V and 5 bases from J, the junction contained 4 bases not matched to a gene. From germline, CDR1 is SGHVS and CDR2 FNYEAQ. There are 16 residues in the CDR3. CDR3 coding DNA: TGTGCCAGCAGCTTAGCTAGCGGGGGGGCCGGAGATACGCAGTATTTT. This codes for CASSLASGGAGDTQYF. Variable domain in full (rest from reference TRBV7-6 and TRBJ2-3): GAGVSQSPRYKVTKRGQDVALRCDPISGHVSLYWYRQALGQGPEFLTYFNYEAQQDKSGLPNDRFSAERPEGSISTLTIQRTEQRDSAMYRCASSLASGGAGDTQYFGPGTRLTVL.

This chain joins TRBV5-6 and TRBJ2-7; D is ambiguous. CDR3 size: 12 residues. The V and J ends lost 4 bases and 3 bases respectively, with 8 bases between them. Germline V lookup: CDR1 SGHDT, CDR2 YYEEEE. CDR3 loop: CASSLRYYEQYF. DNA of the CDR3: TGTGCCAGCAGCCTTCGGTACTACGAGCAGTACTTC.

DNA of the CDR3: TGTGCCAGCAGTCCGGACAGGGCTAACTATGGCTACACCTTC. Protein product: CASSPDRANYGYTF. The chain has TRBV28 and TRBJ1-2; 8 bases map to TRBD1. CDR3 length equals 14 residues. Trimming at V came to 5 bases and at J to 0 bases, leaving 2 bases not matched to a gene. Germline CDR1 MDHEN, CDR2 SYDVKM.

This chain links TRBV7-2 with TRBJ2-7, with 9 bases fitting TRBD1. This CDR3 region has 15 residues. Germline trimming cut 5 bases from V and 3 bases from J; bases unmatched to any gene: 8. The V gene's germline CDR1 is SGHTA and CDR2 FQGNSA. CDR3 sequence: CASSAQQGANYEQYF. CDR3 bases: TGTGCCAGCAGCGCACAACAGGGGGCAAACTACGAGCAGTACTTC.

This clone was detected only once. V usage is TRBV7-9 and J usage is TRBJ1-1, with 7 bases identical to TRBD1. Unmatched junction bases numbered 5, after V lost 0 bases and J lost 4 bases. CDR3 length: 15 amino acids. CDR1 SEHNR and CDR2 FQNEAQ come from the germline V gene (reference sequence). CDR3 sequence reads: CASSLAEGAGTEAFF. The DNA for the CDR3 is TGTGCCAGCAGCTTAGCGGAGGGGGCAGGCACTGAAGCTTTCTTT. The full variable domain, completed using reference TRBV7-9 and TRBJ1-1, is DTGVSQNPRHKITKRGQNVTFRCDPISEHNRLYWYRQTLGQGPEFLTYFQNEAQLEKSRLLSDRFSAERPKGSFSTLEIQRTEQGDSAMYLCASSLAEGAGTEAFFGQGTRLTVV.

The chain couples TRBV5-4 to TRBJ2-7, with TRBD1 matching 10 bases. CDR3 length equals 16 residues. The junction had 6 bases not matched to a gene; V was cut back by 0 bases and J by 3 bases. In germline, CDR1 is SGHNT, CDR2 YYREEE (reference sequence). The CDR3 DNA sequence: TGTGCCAGCAGCTTGGGGGGACAGGGGCGAGTCTACGAGCAGTACTTC. Residues: CASSLGGQGRVYEQYF.

This chain joins TRBV7-3 and TRBJ2-1; 8 positions agree with TRBD1. CDR3 length: 16 amino acids. CDR1 and CDR2 (germline): SGHTA, FQGTGA. Germline trimming cut 5 bases from V and 4 bases from J; bases unmatched to any gene: 10. CDR3 sequence reads: CASSPLGTGQYNEQFF. The CDR3 nucleotides read TGTGCCAGCAGCCCCCTAGGGACAGGACAATACAATGAGCAGTTCTTC.

This chain links TRBV7-9 with TRBJ1-1; 7 nucleotides agree with TRBD1. Trimming removed 5 bases from V and 7 bases from J; junction bases left unmatched: 13. The V gene's germline CDR1 is SEHNR and CDR2 FQNEAQ (reference sequence). The CDR3 has 15 residues. In nucleotides, the CDR3 is TGTGCCAGCAGCCCCCGTCGGGACAGAGCTCTTGAAGCTTTCTTT. It yields the protein CASSPRRDRALEAFF.

The rearrangement joins TRBV7-3 to TRBJ2-3, with D perhaps matching TRBD2 (5 bases). CDR1 is SGHTA and CDR2 is FQGTGA in the germline V gene. The CDR3 has 14 amino acids. With 3 bases removed from V and 3 bases from J, the gap between germline ends came to 10 bases. The chain's CDR3 is CASSFSGSTDTQYF. CDR3 DNA sequence: TGTGCCAGCAGCTTTAGTGGGAGTACAGATACGCAGTATTTT.

The rearrangement uses TRBV5-5 and TRBJ1-1, with 7 bases that match TRBD1. Unmatched junction bases numbered 12, after V lost 2 bases and J lost 2 bases. The CDR3 length is 17 residues. Germline V gene lookup returns CDR1 SGHKS and CDR2 YYEKEE (reference sequence). CDR3 sequence: CASSFGAGTVINTEAFF. CDR3 nucleotide sequence: TGTGCCAGCAGCTTTGGGGCCGGGACAGTAATAAACACTGAAGCTTTCTTT.

This chain links TRBV7-9 with TRBJ1-2; 7 positions match TRBD1. The CDR3 covers 13 residues. Germline V gene sequence: CDR1 SEHNR, CDR2 FQNEAQ (reference sequence). The trim removed 2 bases at V and 8 bases at J, leaving 5 bases unmatched. The CDR3 DNA sequence: TGTGCCAGCAGCTTATGGAGGGGACAGGGCTACACCTTC. It translates to CASSLWRGQGYTF.

The chain employs TRBV19 and TRBJ2-3, with TRBD1 identical over 7 bases. There are 16 residues in the CDR3. Trimming removed 3 bases from V and 9 bases from J; junction bases left unmatched: 15. Germline-derived CDR1 and CDR2 are LNHDA and SQIVND (reference sequence). In DNA, the CDR3 is TGTGCCAGTAGTATTTCTGCCGGGACAGAAAGCGTGACGCAGTATTTT. Translating gives CASSISAGTESVTQYF.

The chain recombines TRBV20-1 with TRBJ2-1; 7 nucleotides match TRBD1. The CDR3 totals 14 residues. V dropped 3 bases and J dropped 3; count of bases not matched to a gene: 5. Germline CDR1 DFQATT, CDR2 SNEGSKA (reference sequence). The chain's CDR3 is CSASSGQIYNEQFF. The CDR3 nucleotides are TGCAGTGCTAGTTCGGGACAGATCTACAATGAGCAGTTCTTC.

The chain recombines TRBV7-2 with TRBJ2-1; no reliable D call. Deletions cut 5 bases from V and 5 bases from J, with 13 bases between. The CDR3 totals 14 residues. Per the germline V gene, CDR1 is SGHTA and CDR2 is FQGNSA. The CDR3 protein is CASSPNSVHNEQFF. DNA of the CDR3: TGTGCCAGCAGCCCAAATTCGGTGCACAATGAGCAGTTCTTC.

The rearrangement joins TRBV5-1 to TRBJ1-3; the D is unclear. Trimming shortened V by 0 bases and J by 1 base, and 11 bases separated the two germline ends. The CDR3 contains 16 residues. Germline V CDR1 and CDR2: SGHRS, YFSETQ. The CDR3 sequence: CASSLGHGGSGNTIYF. CDR3 in DNA: TGCGCCAGCAGCTTGGGACACGGCGGGTCTGGAAACACCATATATTTT.

The gene calls are TRBV6-5 and TRBJ1-6; a possible D gene is TRBD1 (6 bases). This CDR3 is built from 15 residues. Germline V lookup: CDR1 MNHEY, CDR2 SVGAGI. Deletions cut 6 bases from V and 6 bases from J, with 15 bases between. The CDR3: CASRRTQGFNSPLHF. CDR3 coding DNA: TGTGCCAGCAGGAGGACACAGGGTTTTAATTCACCCCTCCACTTT.

The chain employs TRBV7-2 and TRBJ2-5; the D gene is possibly TRBD1 (5 bases). The CDR3 contains 13 residues. Trimming pared 1 base from V and 5 bases from J, leaving 8 bases between. Germline V gene sequence: CDR1 SGHTA, CDR2 FQGNSA. The CDR3 is CASSLVGVETQYF. The CDR3 region has the DNA TGTGCCAGCAGCTTAGTAGGGGTTGAGACCCAGTACTTC.

This chain joins TRBV7-2 and TRBJ2-2; perhaps TRBD2 as D (6 bases). Germline V gene sequence: CDR1 SGHTA, CDR2 FQGNSA. This CDR3 region has 16 residues. V lost 2 bases and J 5 bases, leaving 15 bases between the germline ends. CDR3 nucleotide sequence: TGTGCCAGCAGCTTATCGGGGGAGGTAGGGACCGGGGAGCTGTTTTTT. It is translated as CASSLSGEVGTGELFF.

A few counts support this clone. This rearrangement joins TRBV28 to TRBJ1-5, with 8 bases matching TRBD1. V shed 7 bases and J 6 bases; nucleotides not matched to a gene: 8. Germline V lookup: CDR1 MDHEN, CDR2 SYDVKM. The CDR3 length is 14 residues. CDR3 sequence: CASKGNRGSQPQHF. The CDR3 DNA is TGTGCCAGCAAGGGCAACAGGGGGAGTCAGCCCCAGCATTTT.